These 12 T cell receptor beta chains share one sample of origin, sequenced in a study of shared clonotypes between healthy human individuals. Assay: immunoSEQ multiplex PCR; the TCRdb copy retains only in-frame clones and omits some. The data hold about 2,500,000 clones, with more than 80% observed a single time. The material sequenced was naive CD4+ T cells sorted from blood. Subset meaning: CD45RA+ positively selected. The receptors shown here come from a man younger than 35 in good health.

This chain connects TRBV25-1 to TRBJ1-2; TRBD1 aligns across 9 bases. Germline V gene lookup returns CDR1 MGHDK and CDR2 SYGVNS. The CDR3 is 14 residues long. With V trimmed by 6 bases and J by 7 bases, 9 bases remained unmatched. As DNA, the CDR3 is TGTGCCAGCAGCGCCGGGACAGGGTATCTTGGCTACACCTTC. It specifies CASSAGTGYLGYTF.

V and J are TRBV4-1 and TRBJ2-3, with 13 bases identical to TRBD2. Trimming at V came to 3 bases and at J to 4 bases, leaving 4 bases not matched to a gene. The CDR3 totals 16 residues. CDR1 is MGHRA and CDR2 is YSYEKL in the germline V gene. The CDR3 is CASSQETSGGPDTQYF. CDR3 in DNA: TGCGCCAGCAGCCAGGAGACTAGCGGGGGGCCAGATACGCAGTATTTT.

In the case of this clone: The same CDR3 can be traced to other DNA sequences in this sample. The chain couples TRBV5-1 to TRBJ2-7; D is undetermined. The V gene's germline CDR1 is SGHRS and CDR2 YFSETQ. V shed 0 bases and J shed 2 bases, with 9 bases lying between them. The CDR3 contains 14 residues. The CDR3 bases are TGCGCCAGCAGCTTGGAGGGCAGAACCTACGAGCAGTACTTC. This translates into CASSLEGRTYEQYF.

V gene TRBV7-8 combines with J gene TRBJ1-3; D may be TRBD1 (6 bases). V lost 5 bases, J lost 0 bases, and 14 bases lay in between. From germline, CDR1 is SGHVS and CDR2 FQNEAQ. This CDR3 comprises 16 residues. CDR3 protein: CASSLGTPSSGNTIYF. CDR3 DNA: TGTGCCAGCAGCCTCGGGACACCGAGCTCTGGAAACACCATATATTTT.

V and J are TRBV11-3 and TRBJ2-3; the match to TRBD2 covers 10 bases. The CDR3 is made up of 15 amino acids. CDR1 and CDR2 (germline): SGHNT, YENEEA. With 3 bases clipped from V and 3 bases from J, the junction kept 3 bases outside the gene matches. CDR3 amino acids: CASSFGAGGTDTQYF. CDR3 nucleotide sequence: TGTGCCAGCAGCTTTGGAGCGGGAGGGACAGATACGCAGTATTTT.

The V gene is TRBV5-4, the J gene TRBJ2-3, with TRBD2 matching over 8 bases. Germline assignment: CDR1 SGHNT and CDR2 YYREEE (reference sequence). The CDR3 is 16 residues long. Trimming at V came to 4 bases and at J to 3 bases, leaving 10 bases not matched to a gene. The CDR3 reads CASSPGSSGTTDTQYF. DNA for the CDR3: TGTGCCAGCAGCCCCGGAAGTAGCGGGACAACAGATACGCAGTATTTT.

This clone was picked up one time. This chain connects TRBV19 to TRBJ2-2; possible D gene TRBD1, 6 bases. V dropped 4 bases and J dropped 1 base, with 10 bases sitting between them. Germline V gene sequence: CDR1 LNHDA, CDR2 SQIVND (reference sequence). This CDR3 comprises 15 residues. Here the CDR3 DNA reads TGTGCCAGTAGTAAAGGGGGACAGAACACCGGGGAGCTGTTTTTT. Residues: CASSKGGQNTGELFF.

This clone was recorded once. Other DNA sequences within the sample encode an identical CDR3. The chain joins TRBV18 to TRBJ1-5; 8 positions match TRBD1. The CDR3 has 14 amino acids. V was clipped by 4 bases and J by 6 bases; unmatched bases: 5. Germline-derived CDR1 and CDR2 are KGHSH and LQKENI. In DNA form, the CDR3 reads TGTGCCAGCTCACTAGACAGGGGTGGTCAGCCCCAGCATTTT. Protein product: CASSLDRGGQPQHF. The full variable domain, with the rest looked up from reference TRBV18 and TRBJ1-5, is NAGVMQNPRHLVRRRGQEARLRCSPMKGHSHVYWYRQLPEEGLKFMVYLQKENIIDESGMPKERFSAEFPKEGPSILRIQQVVRGDSAAYFCASSLDRGGQPQHFGDGTRLSIL.

The chain uses TRBV28 and TRBJ2-3, with D perhaps matching TRBD1 (5 bases). The CDR3 totals 13 residues. V was cut by 7 bases and J by 2 bases, with 10 bases left in between. Germline assignment: CDR1 MDHEN and CDR2 SYDVKM. DNA of the CDR3: TGTGCCAGCAAAGGGGTTATCACAGATACGCAGTATTTT. This encodes CASKGVITDTQYF.

CDR3 residues: CASSLEGLATDTQYF. The CDR3 region has the DNA TGTGCCAGCAGCCTGGAGGGGCTAGCAACAGATACGCAGTATTTT. This rearrangement joins TRBV11-2 to TRBJ2-3; D is perhaps TRBD2 (6 bases). V was cut by 5 bases and J by 3 bases, with 15 bases left in between. Germline CDR1 and CDR2: SGHAT and FQNNGV. The CDR3 has 15 residues.

Points on this clone: This same CDR3 is encoded by further DNA sequences in the sample. This chain uses TRBV6-1 with TRBJ2-7; D is perhaps TRBD1 or TRBD2 (6 bases each). Germline values: CDR1 MNHNS, CDR2 SASEGT. The germline V and J ends were trimmed by 1 base and 2 bases, with 9 bases remaining between them. The CDR3 covers 14 residues. The CDR3 DNA reads TGTGCCAGCAGTGAAGGGGGGGCGGCCTACGAGCAGTACTTC. Protein product: CASSEGGAAYEQYF.

The rearrangement joins TRBV6-5 to TRBJ1-5; D unresolved. CDR1 and CDR2 (germline): MNHEY, SVGAGI. This CDR3 region has 14 residues. Trimming shortened V by 1 base and J by 5 bases, and 9 bases separated the two germline ends. CDR3 protein: CASSYYQEYQPQHF. CDR3 coding DNA: TGTGCCAGCAGTTACTATCAGGAGTATCAGCCCCAGCATTTT.